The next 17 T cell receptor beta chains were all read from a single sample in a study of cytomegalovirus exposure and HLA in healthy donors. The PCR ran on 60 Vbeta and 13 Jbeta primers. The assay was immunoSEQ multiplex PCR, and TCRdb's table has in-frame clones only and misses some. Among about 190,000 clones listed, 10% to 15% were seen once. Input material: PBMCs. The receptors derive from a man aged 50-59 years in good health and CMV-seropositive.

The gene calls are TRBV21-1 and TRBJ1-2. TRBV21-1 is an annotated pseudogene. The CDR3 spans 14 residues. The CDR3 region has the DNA TGTGCCATCTCAGGGCGGGGATTTGTCTATGGCTACACCTTC. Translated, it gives CAISGRGFVYGYTF.

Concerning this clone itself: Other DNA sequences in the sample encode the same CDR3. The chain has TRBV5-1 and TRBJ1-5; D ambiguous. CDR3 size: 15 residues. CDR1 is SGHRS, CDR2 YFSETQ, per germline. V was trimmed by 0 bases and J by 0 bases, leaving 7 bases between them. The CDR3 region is CASSLAGGSNQPQHF. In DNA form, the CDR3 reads TGCGCCAGCAGCTTGGCCGGAGGTAGCAATCAGCCCCAGCATTTT.

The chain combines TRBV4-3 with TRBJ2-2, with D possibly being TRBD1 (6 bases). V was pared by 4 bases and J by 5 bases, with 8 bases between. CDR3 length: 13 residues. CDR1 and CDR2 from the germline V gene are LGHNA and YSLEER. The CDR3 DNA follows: TGCGCCAGCAGCCGAACAGGGACCGGGGAGCTGTTTTTT. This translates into CASSRTGTGELFF.

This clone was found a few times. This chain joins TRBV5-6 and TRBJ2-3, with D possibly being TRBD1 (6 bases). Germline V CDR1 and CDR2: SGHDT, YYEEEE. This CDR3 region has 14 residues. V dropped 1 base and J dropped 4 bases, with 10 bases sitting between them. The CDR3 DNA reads TGTGCCAGCAGCTTGATTGCAGGGGCAGATACGCAGTATTTT. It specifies CASSLIAGADTQYF.

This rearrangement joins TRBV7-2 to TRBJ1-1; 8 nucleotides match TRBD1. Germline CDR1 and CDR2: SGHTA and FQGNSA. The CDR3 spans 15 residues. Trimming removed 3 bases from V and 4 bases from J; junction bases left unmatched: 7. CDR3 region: CASSFYTGGGTEAFF. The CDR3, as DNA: TGTGCCAGCAGCTTTTACACAGGGGGAGGCACTGAAGCTTTCTTT.

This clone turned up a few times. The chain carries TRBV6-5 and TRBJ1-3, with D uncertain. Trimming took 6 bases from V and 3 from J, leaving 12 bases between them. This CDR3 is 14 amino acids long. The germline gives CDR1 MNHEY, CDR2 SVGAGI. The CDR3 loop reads CASRSPRGGNTIYF. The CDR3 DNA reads TGTGCCAGCAGATCCCCCCGGGGTGGAAACACCATATATTTT.

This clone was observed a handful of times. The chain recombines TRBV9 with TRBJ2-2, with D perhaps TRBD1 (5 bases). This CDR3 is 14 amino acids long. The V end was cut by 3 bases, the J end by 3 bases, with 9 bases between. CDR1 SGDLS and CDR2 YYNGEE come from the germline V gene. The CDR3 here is CASSEQVYTGELFF. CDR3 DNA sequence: TGTGCCAGCAGCGAACAGGTGTACACCGGGGAGCTGTTTTTT.

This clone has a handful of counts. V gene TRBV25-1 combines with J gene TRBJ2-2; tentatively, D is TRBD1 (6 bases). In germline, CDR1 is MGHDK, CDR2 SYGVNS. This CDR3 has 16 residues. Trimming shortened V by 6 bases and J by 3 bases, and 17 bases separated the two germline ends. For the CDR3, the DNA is TGTGCCAGCAGCCCCGCCGGGACAACGCACACCGGGGAGCTGTTTTTT. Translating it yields CASSPAGTTHTGELFF.

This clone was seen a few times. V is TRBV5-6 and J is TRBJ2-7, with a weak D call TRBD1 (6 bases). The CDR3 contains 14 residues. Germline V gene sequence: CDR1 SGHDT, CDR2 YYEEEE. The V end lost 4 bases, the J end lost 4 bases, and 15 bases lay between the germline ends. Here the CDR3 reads CASSLPGQTYEQYV. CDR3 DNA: TGTGCCAGCAGCCTGCCGGGACAAACATACGAGCAGTACGTC.

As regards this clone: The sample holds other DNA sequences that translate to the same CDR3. The CDR3 sequence is CASSGASTDTQYF. Here the CDR3 DNA reads TGCGCCAGCAGTGGGGCCAGCACAGATACGCAGTATTTT. This rearrangement joins TRBV5-1 to TRBJ2-3, with D possibly being TRBD1 (5 bases). CDR3 length: 13 residues. The germline V gene encodes CDR1 SGHRS and CDR2 YFSETQ. The germline V and J ends were trimmed by 5 bases and 0 bases, with 7 bases remaining between them.

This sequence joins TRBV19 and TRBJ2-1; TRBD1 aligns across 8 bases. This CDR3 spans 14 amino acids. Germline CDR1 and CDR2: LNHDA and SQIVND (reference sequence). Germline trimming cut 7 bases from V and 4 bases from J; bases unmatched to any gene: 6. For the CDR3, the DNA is TGTGCCAGTACCCCGGGACAGGATTACAATGAGCAGTTCTTC. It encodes CASTPGQDYNEQFF.

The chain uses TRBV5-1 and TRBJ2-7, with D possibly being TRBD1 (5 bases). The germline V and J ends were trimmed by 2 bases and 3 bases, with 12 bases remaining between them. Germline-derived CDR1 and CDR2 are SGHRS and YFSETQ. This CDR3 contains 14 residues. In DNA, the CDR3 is TGCGCCAGCAGCTTAGACAGTCTCTACTACGAGCAGTACGTC. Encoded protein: CASSLDSLYYEQYV.

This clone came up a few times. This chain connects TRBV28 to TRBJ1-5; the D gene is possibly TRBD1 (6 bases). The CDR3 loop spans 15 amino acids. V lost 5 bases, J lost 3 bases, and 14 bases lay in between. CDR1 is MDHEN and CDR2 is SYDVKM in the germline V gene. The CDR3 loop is CASSPPQGNNQPQHF. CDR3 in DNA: TGTGCCAGCAGTCCGCCACAGGGAAACAATCAGCCCCAGCATTTT.

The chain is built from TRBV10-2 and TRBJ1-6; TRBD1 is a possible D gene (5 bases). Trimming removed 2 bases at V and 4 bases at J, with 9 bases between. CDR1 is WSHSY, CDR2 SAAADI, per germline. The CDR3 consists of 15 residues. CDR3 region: CASSEKTVYNSPLHF. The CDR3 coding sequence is TGCGCCAGCAGTGAGAAGACAGTATATAATTCACCCCTCCACTTT.

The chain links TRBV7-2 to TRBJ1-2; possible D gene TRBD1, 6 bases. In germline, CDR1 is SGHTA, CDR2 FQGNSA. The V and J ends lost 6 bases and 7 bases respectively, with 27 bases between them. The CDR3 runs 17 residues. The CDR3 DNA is TGTGCCAGCAGGTGGCGGATTGGGGACACATCTTGGGGTGGCTACACCTTC. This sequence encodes CASRWRIGDTSWGGYTF.

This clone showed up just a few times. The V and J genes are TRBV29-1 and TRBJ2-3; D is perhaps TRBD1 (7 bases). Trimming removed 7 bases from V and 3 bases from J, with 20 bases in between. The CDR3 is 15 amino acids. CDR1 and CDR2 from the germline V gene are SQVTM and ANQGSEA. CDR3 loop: CSAPDPAGGTDTQYF. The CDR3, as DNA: TGCAGCGCACCCGACCCCGCAGGGGGGACAGATACGCAGTATTTT.

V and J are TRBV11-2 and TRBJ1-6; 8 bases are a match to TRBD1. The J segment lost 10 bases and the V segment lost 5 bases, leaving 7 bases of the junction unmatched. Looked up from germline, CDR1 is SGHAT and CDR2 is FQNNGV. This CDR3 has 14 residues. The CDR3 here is CASSAGTGGSPLHF. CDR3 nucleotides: TGTGCCAGCAGCGCTGGGACAGGAGGGTCACCCCTCCACTTT.